Listed here are 21 T cell receptor beta chains from one sample, sequenced in a study of control samples from healthy donors and cancer patients. Only in-frame clones appear in the TCRdb table, and some are missing; sequencing was by immunoSEQ multiplex PCR. The data contain 98,000 or so clones, about 79% of them singletons. Sequences were obtained from blood. Receptor source: a woman in her 30s in good health.

Details on this clone: Other DNA sequences in this specimen translate into the identical CDR3. The V call is TRBV12-3 or TRBV12-4, the J call TRBJ2-3; no reliable D call. CDR3 length equals 13 residues. V was pared by 6 bases and J by 1 base, with 8 bases between. This chain's CDR3 is CASSPRGTDTQYF. Here the CDR3 DNA reads TGTGCCAGCAGCCCTCGAGGCACAGATACGCAGTATTTT.

V and J are TRBV19 and TRBJ1-2; D is undetermined. The CDR3 totals 12 residues. Germline V gives CDR1 LNHDA, CDR2 SQIVND (reference sequence). Trimming took off 3 bases at V and 10 bases at J, with 12 bases between the two ends. This CDR3 is CASSMVGEYYTF. CDR3 DNA: TGTGCCAGTAGTATGGTTGGGGAGTACTACACCTTC.

This clone has only a few counts. This chain links TRBV5-4 with TRBJ2-2; D call uncertain. V was shortened by 3 bases and J by 1 base, with 13 bases between the two germline ends. Germline V gene data show CDR1 as SGHNT and CDR2 as YYREEE (reference sequence). CDR3 length: 16 amino acids. The CDR3 DNA reads as TGTGCCAGCAGCTCGCCAAGATCGGGGAACACCGGGGAGCTGTTTTTT. Protein: CASSSPRSGNTGELFF. Combining the CDR3 with reference TRBV5-4 and TRBJ2-2 gives the whole variable domain ETGVTQSPTHLIKTRGQQVTLRCSSQSGHNTVSWYQQALGQGPQFIFQYYREEENGRGNFPPRFSGLQFPNYSSELNVNALELDDSALYLCASSSPRSGNTGELFFGEGSRLTVL.

The chain recombines TRBV6-5 with TRBJ1-3; tentative D call: TRBD1 (6 bases). Germline CDR1 reads MNHEY; CDR2 reads SVGAGI. CDR3 length: 14 residues. The germline V and J ends were trimmed by 8 bases and 0 bases, with 11 bases remaining between them. In DNA form, the CDR3 reads TGTGCCAGCGGTAGGACAGACTCTGGAAACACCATATATTTT. It is translated as CASGRTDSGNTIYF.

This chain joins TRBV11-2 and TRBJ2-3; 9 bases are shared with TRBD1. CDR3 size: 13 residues. Losses at the gene ends were 7 bases for V and 4 bases for J; bases not matched to a gene: 3. Germline V gene data show CDR1 as SGHAT and CDR2 as FQNNGV. CDR3 bases: TGTGCCAGCATAGGACAGGGGTCAGATACGCAGTATTTT. It translates to CASIGQGSDTQYF. Based on the CDR3 plus reference TRBV11-2 and TRBJ2-3, the full variable domain is EAGVAQSPRYKIIEKRQSVAFWCNPISGHATLYWYQQILGQGPKLLIQFQNNGVVDDSQLPKDRFSAERLKGVDSTLKIQPAKLEDSAVYLCASIGQGSDTQYFGPGTRLTVL.

This clone was detected a few times. The V and J genes are TRBV11-2 and TRBJ2-2, with D unclear. Germline CDR1 SGHAT, CDR2 FQNNGV. This CDR3 region has 15 residues. The V and J ends lost 0 bases and 3 bases respectively, with 8 bases between them. The CDR3 DNA reads as TGTGCCAGCAGCTTAGACCTCGCGCACACCGGGGAGCTGTTTTTT. Protein: CASSLDLAHTGELFF.

The rearrangement joins TRBV7-2 to TRBJ1-2, with 7 bases fitting TRBD1. The germline V gene encodes CDR1 SGHTA and CDR2 FQGNSA. V was pared by 5 bases and J by 6 bases, with 6 bases of the junction left unmatched. This CDR3 region has 13 residues. As DNA, the CDR3 is TGTGCCAGCAGCGTATCCGGGACAGATGGCTACACCTTC. Amino acid sequence: CASSVSGTDGYTF.

This clone was seen a few times. The sample holds other DNA sequences that translate to the same CDR3. This rearrangement joins TRBV9 to TRBJ2-5; 9 positions agree with TRBD2. In germline, CDR1 is SGDLS, CDR2 YYNGEE. The CDR3 consists of 15 residues. V shed 2 bases, J shed 2 bases, and the junction held 4 bases outside the gene matches. The CDR3 region is CASSVSSGGQETQYF. CDR3 in DNA: TGTGCCAGCAGCGTGTCCAGCGGGGGGCAAGAGACCCAGTACTTC. Full variable domain (rest looked up from reference TRBV9 and TRBJ2-5): DSGVTQTPKHLITATGQRVTLRCSPRSGDLSVYWYQQSLDQGLQFLIQYYNGEERAKGNILERFSAQQFPDLHSELNLSSLELGDSALYFCASSVSSGGQETQYFGPGTRLLVL.

The genes are TRBV2 and TRBJ1-6, with a tentative D call TRBD1 (5 bases). The V and J ends lost 2 bases and 10 bases respectively, with 15 bases between them. CDR3 length: 15 amino acids. Germline loops: CDR1 SNHLY, CDR2 FYNNEI. The CDR3 sequence is CASSELGTVGSPLHF. CDR3 bases: TGTGCCAGCAGTGAACTCGGGACCGTCGGATCACCCCTCCACTTT.

The rearrangement uses TRBV21-1 and TRBJ2-5; the D call TRBD2 from the table was never checked on the DNA. TRBV21-1 is a listed pseudogene. This CDR3 has 13 amino acids. The CDR3 loop is CASRESWQETQYF. CDR3 nucleotide sequence: TGTGCCAGCCGGGAATCCTGGCAAGAGACCCAGTACTTC.

The chain couples TRBV11-3 to TRBJ1-2, with D perhaps TRBD1 (5 bases). CDR1 and CDR2 (germline): SGHNT, YENEEA. The V gene lost 3 bases and the J gene lost 8 bases, with 16 bases spanning the gap. The CDR3 extends over 14 amino acids. The CDR3 DNA reads TGTGCCAGCAGCTTTGGGGACGGGTGCTTGGGCTACACCTTC. This codes for CASSFGDGCLGYTF.

The chain employs TRBV14 and TRBJ2-1, with D perhaps TRBD2 (7 bases). The CDR3 extends over 14 amino acids. Per the germline V gene, CDR1 is SGHDN and CDR2 is FVKESK. Trimming shortened V by 4 bases and J by 2 bases, and 9 bases separated the two germline ends. The chain's CDR3 is CASSRGGTYNEQFF. CDR3 coding DNA: TGTGCCAGCAGCCGGGGGGGCACCTACAATGAGCAGTTCTTC.

The V and J genes are TRBV7-2 and TRBJ2-1; 9 nucleotides agree with TRBD2. The germline gives CDR1 SGHTA, CDR2 FQGNSA. This CDR3 comprises 14 residues. After removal of 3 bases from V and 7 bases from J, the junction contained 4 bases not matched to a gene. CDR3: CASSFHTSGNEQFF. The CDR3 nucleotides are TGTGCCAGCAGCTTCCATACTAGCGGGAATGAGCAGTTCTTC.

V and J are TRBV4-3 and TRBJ2-7, with D possibly matching TRBD2 (6 bases). This CDR3 has 13 residues. Looked up from germline, CDR1 is LGHNA and CDR2 is YSLEER. V lost 4 bases to trimming and J lost 2 bases, with 9 bases between them. The CDR3, as DNA: TGCGCCAGCAGCCGAGGGACTGCCTACGAGCAGTACTTC. Translation: CASSRGTAYEQYF.

The chain recombines TRBV9 with TRBJ2-2; TRBD1 matches at 8 bases. After removal of 4 bases from V and 5 bases from J, the junction contained 7 bases not matched to a gene. Germline CDR1 SGDLS, CDR2 YYNGEE. This CDR3 has 15 amino acids. CDR3 protein: CASSPQTGVTGELFF. CDR3 nucleotide sequence: TGTGCCAGCAGCCCCCAGACAGGGGTTACCGGGGAGCTGTTTTTT.

The genes are TRBV7-2 and TRBJ2-2; D uncertain. The CDR3 contains 14 residues. Germline values: CDR1 SGHTA, CDR2 FQGNSA. The germline V and J ends were trimmed by 3 bases and 6 bases, with 11 bases remaining between them. The CDR3 DNA is TGTGCCAGCAGCTTGAGCAACGTCCCCGGGGAGCTGTTTTTT. This translates into CASSLSNVPGELFF. Full variable domain (outside the CDR3, taken from reference TRBV7-2 and TRBJ2-2): GAGVSQSPSNKVTEKGKDVELRCDPISGHTALYWYRQSLGQGLEFLIYFQGNSAPDKSGLPSDRFSAERTGGSVSTLTIQRTQQEDSAVYLCASSLSNVPGELFFGEGSRLTVL.

The chain employs TRBV24-1 and TRBJ2-3; a possible D gene is TRBD2 (6 bases). The CDR3 covers 13 residues. Germline V gene lookup returns CDR1 KGHDR and CDR2 SFDVKD. Trimming took off 2 bases at V and 7 bases at J, with 9 bases between the two ends. CDR3 residues: CATSDSRENTQYF. The DNA for the CDR3 is TGTGCCACCAGTGATTCGCGGGAAAATACGCAGTATTTT.

The CDR3 protein is CASSFTGGSGSPLHF. The DNA for the CDR3 is TGTGCCAGCAGCTTTACAGGGGGCTCGGGTTCACCCCTCCACTTT. V usage is TRBV5-4 and J usage is TRBJ1-6, with 9 bases fitting TRBD1. Germline-derived CDR1 and CDR2 are SGHNT and YYREEE (reference sequence). There are 15 residues in the CDR3. V trimming: 2 bases; J trimming: 9 bases; junction bases outside the gene matches: 6.

V gene TRBV6-2 or TRBV6-3 combines with J gene TRBJ1-1; D not resolved. V was shortened by 6 bases and J by 0 bases, with 11 bases between the two germline ends. Germline CDR1 and CDR2: MNHEY and SVGEGT. The CDR3 is 14 amino acids. The CDR3 region has the DNA TGTGCCAGCAGCAAGGGATCGATGAACACTGAAGCTTTCTTT. Amino acid sequence: CASSKGSMNTEAFF.

The rearrangement joins TRBV9 to TRBJ2-3; the match to TRBD2 covers 9 bases. Unmatched junction bases numbered 13, after V lost 4 bases and J lost 1 base. Per the germline V gene, CDR1 is SGDLS and CDR2 is YYNGEE. This CDR3 spans 18 amino acids. CDR3 DNA sequence: TGTGCCAGCAGCCCCAGCGGGGGGACAAGCGAGCGCACAGATACGCAGTATTTT. Protein: CASSPSGGTSERTDTQYF.

The chain uses TRBV27 and TRBJ1-2, with D perhaps matching TRBD1 (5 bases). The CDR3 loop spans 14 amino acids. The germline V gene encodes CDR1 MNHEY and CDR2 SMNVEV (reference sequence). V was cut by 1 base and J by 2 bases, with 8 bases left in between. CDR3 amino acids: CASSLYGTNYGYTF. DNA for the CDR3: TGTGCCAGCAGTTTATATGGGACGAACTATGGCTACACCTTC.